These 6 T cell receptor beta chains share one sample of origin, sequenced in a study of blood T cell repertoires in COVID-19. Sequencing was performed with immunoSEQ multiplex PCR; in TCRdb, only in-frame clones are kept and a portion is missing. The sample comprises roughly 48,000 clones, roughly 82% of which are singletons, and approximately 7% rests with the top ten. Sequencing used peripheral blood. All receptors come from a man in his forties with acute or convalescent COVID-19.

The chain combines TRBV19 with TRBJ1-5; no clear D gene. Germline V lookup: CDR1 LNHDA, CDR2 SQIVND (reference sequence). The CDR3 extends over 15 amino acids. Trimming left V 5 bases short and J 3 bases short, with 14 bases between. The CDR3 nucleotides are TGTGCCAGTAGTGTTCTTACCGACATCAATCAGCCCCAGCATTTT. This sequence encodes CASSVLTDINQPQHF.

This clone was detected only once. This sequence joins TRBV5-1 and TRBJ1-2, with no clear D. The CDR3 covers 14 residues. Germline CDR1 is SGHRS and CDR2 is YFSETQ. V gave up 0 bases and J gave up 2 bases, with 8 bases separating them. CDR3 in DNA: TGCGCCAGCAGCTTGGAATACTTGAACTATGGCTACACCTTC. Its translation is CASSLEYLNYGYTF. The complete variable domain, with remaining parts taken from reference TRBV5-1 and TRBJ1-2, reads KAGVTQTPRYLIKTRGQQVTLSCSPISGHRSVSWYQQTPGQGLQFLFEYFSETQRNKGNFPGRFSGRQFSNSRSEMNVSTLELGDSALYLCASSLEYLNYGYTFGSGTRLTVV.

This clone appeared once. The V and J genes are TRBV19 and TRBJ1-4; no clear D. Germline loops: CDR1 LNHDA, CDR2 SQIVND (reference sequence). V gave up 0 bases and J gave up 8 bases, with 7 bases separating them. This CDR3 has 13 amino acids. CDR3: CASSIERGEKLFF. The CDR3 DNA reads TGTGCCAGTAGTATAGAGCGGGGAGAAAAACTGTTTTTT.

This chain joins TRBV18 and TRBJ1-2, with 7 nucleotides matching TRBD1. Trimming cost V 1 base and J 7 bases; bases outside gene matches: 6. CDR1 and CDR2 from the germline V gene are KGHSH and LQKENI. The CDR3 runs to 14 residues. The CDR3 DNA reads as TGTGCCAGCTCACCACGGGACAGCTTCGCTGGCTACACCTTC. Amino acids: CASSPRDSFAGYTF.

V usage is TRBV11-3 and J usage is TRBJ1-3, with D perhaps matching TRBD1 (5 bases). The V gene lost 5 bases and the J gene lost 8 bases, with 28 bases spanning the gap. This CDR3 contains 18 residues. Germline-derived CDR1 and CDR2 are SGHNT and YENEEA. CDR3 protein: CASSPKGGHPQQTDTIYF. The CDR3, as DNA: TGTGCCAGCAGCCCCAAGGGCGGACACCCACAACAGACGGACACCATATATTTT.

The chain links TRBV18 to TRBJ1-1; D uncertain. There are 14 residues in the CDR3. Germline CDR1 reads KGHSH; CDR2 reads LQKENI. V was shortened by 3 bases and J by 0 bases, with 8 bases between the two germline ends. In DNA, the CDR3 is TGTGCCAGCTCACCCGAAGAGGTGAACACTGAAGCTTTCTTT. Translating gives CASSPEEVNTEAFF.